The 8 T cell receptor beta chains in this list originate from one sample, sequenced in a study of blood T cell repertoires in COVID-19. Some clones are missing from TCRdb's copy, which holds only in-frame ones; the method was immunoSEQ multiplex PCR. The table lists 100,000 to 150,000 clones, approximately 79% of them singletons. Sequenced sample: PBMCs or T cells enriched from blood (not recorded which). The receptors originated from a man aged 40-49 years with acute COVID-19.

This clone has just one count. The CDR3 coding sequence is TGTGCCAGCAGTGAAATAGGCAGGTCCTACGAGCAGTACTTC. This sequence encodes CASSEIGRSYEQYF. This chain uses TRBV2 with TRBJ2-7; D not certain. Trimming pared 2 bases from V and 1 base from J, leaving 9 bases between. CDR1 and CDR2 (germline): SNHLY, FYNNEI. This CDR3 has 14 amino acids. The full variable domain, its missing parts supplied by reference TRBV2 and TRBJ2-7, is EPEVTQTPSHQVTQMGQEVILRCVPISNHLYFYWYRQILGQKVEFLVSFYNNEISEKSEIFDDQFSVERPDGSNFTLKIRSTKLEDSAMYFCASSEIGRSYEQYFGPGTRLTVT.

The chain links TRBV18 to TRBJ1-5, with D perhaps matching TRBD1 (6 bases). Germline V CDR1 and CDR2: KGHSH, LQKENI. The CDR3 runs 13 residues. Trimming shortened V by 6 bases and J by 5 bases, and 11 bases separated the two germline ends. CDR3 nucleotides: TGTGCCAGCTCCCAGGGGAGGGATCAGCCCCAGCATTTT. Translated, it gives CASSQGRDQPQHF.

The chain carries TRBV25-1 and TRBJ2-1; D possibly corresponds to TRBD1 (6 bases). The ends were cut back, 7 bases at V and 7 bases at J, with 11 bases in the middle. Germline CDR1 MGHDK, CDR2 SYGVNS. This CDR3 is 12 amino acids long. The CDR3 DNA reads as TGTGCCAGCAATTTACAGGGTAATGAGCAGTTCTTC. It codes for CASNLQGNEQFF.

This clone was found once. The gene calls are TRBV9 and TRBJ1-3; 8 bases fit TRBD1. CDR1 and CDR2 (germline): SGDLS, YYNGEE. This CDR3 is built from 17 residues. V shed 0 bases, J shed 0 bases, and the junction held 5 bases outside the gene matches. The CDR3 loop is CASSVVGTGYSGNTIYF. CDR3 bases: TGTGCCAGCAGCGTAGTTGGGACAGGATACTCTGGAAACACCATATATTTT.

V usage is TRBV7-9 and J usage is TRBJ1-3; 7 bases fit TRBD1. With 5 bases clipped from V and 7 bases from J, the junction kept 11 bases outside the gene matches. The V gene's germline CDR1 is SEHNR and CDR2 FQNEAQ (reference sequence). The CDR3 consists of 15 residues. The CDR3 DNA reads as TGTGCCAGCAGCCCGCAGGGGGGTATTATGAACACCATATATTTT. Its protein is CASSPQGGIMNTIYF.

DNA of the CDR3: TGTGCCAGCAGCCTCCGGGGCGGGAGGCACACCGGGGAGCTGTTTTTT. Protein: CASSLRGGRHTGELFF. The V call is TRBV11-3, the J call TRBJ2-2, with 8 bases that match TRBD2. CDR3 size: 16 residues. Germline-derived CDR1 and CDR2 are SGHNT and YENEEA. Losses at the gene ends were 5 bases for V and 3 bases for J; bases not matched to a gene: 8.

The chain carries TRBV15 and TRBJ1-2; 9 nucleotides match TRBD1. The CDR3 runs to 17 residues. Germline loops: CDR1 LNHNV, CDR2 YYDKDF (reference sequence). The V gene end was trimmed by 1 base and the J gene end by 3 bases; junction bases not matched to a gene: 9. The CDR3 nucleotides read TGTGCCACCAGCAGAGGGGGACAGGGCGGTGCGGACTATGGCTACACCTTC. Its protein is CATSRGGQGGADYGYTF.

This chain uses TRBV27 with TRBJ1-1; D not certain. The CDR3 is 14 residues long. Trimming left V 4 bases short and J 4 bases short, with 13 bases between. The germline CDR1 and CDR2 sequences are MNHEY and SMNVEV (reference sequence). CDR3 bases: TGTGCCAGCAGTTCTGGAGGAGACCCCACTGAAGCTTTCTTT. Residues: CASSSGGDPTEAFF.